Following are 28 T cell receptor beta chains from one sample sequenced in a study of blood T cell repertoires in COVID-19. TCRdb's table, derived via immunoSEQ multiplex PCR, lists solely in-frame clones and lacks some. Among about 230,000 clones, approximately 87% were seen once, and the ten largest hold under 3%. Material for sequencing was peripheral blood. The receptors were sampled from a woman in her 70s with active or convalescent COVID-19.

This chain links TRBV18 with TRBJ1-1; D not resolved. The CDR3 runs to 18 residues. V lost 4 bases, J lost 0 bases, and 21 bases lay in between. Looked up from germline, CDR1 is KGHSH and CDR2 is LQKENI. The CDR3, as DNA: TGTGCCAGCTCACAGACTATTCTTACACCTTCTATGAACACTGAAGCTTTCTTT. Residues: CASSQTILTPSMNTEAFF.

The chain links TRBV7-2 to TRBJ2-7; D gene unclear. V lost 0 bases and J 3 bases, leaving 9 bases between the germline ends. There are 14 residues in the CDR3. Germline V gene data show CDR1 as SGHTA and CDR2 as FQGNSA. CDR3 nucleotides: TGTGCCAGCAGCTTAGCCAGGCAAGTCTACGAGCAGTACTTC. Its translation is CASSLARQVYEQYF.

This sequence joins TRBV5-1 and TRBJ2-5, with D perhaps TRBD1 (6 bases). CDR1 and CDR2 from the germline V gene are SGHRS and YFSETQ. Between the trimmed V and J ends, which lost 2 bases and 5 bases, there was a span of 13 bases. The CDR3 is 14 amino acids. The CDR3 coding sequence is TGCGCCAGCAGCTTAGTAGGGGGTGGCGAGACCCAGTACTTC. Translated: CASSLVGGGETQYF. The whole variable domain, remainder taken from reference TRBV5-1 and TRBJ2-5, is KAGVTQTPRYLIKTRGQQVTLSCSPISGHRSVSWYQQTPGQGLQFLFEYFSETQRNKGNFPGRFSGRQFSNSRSEMNVSTLELGDSALYLCASSLVGGGETQYFGPGTRLLVL.

There are a few counts of this clone. V gene TRBV5-8 combines with J gene TRBJ2-3; 7 bases align to TRBD2. CDR1 is SGHTS, CDR2 YDEGEE, per germline. With V trimmed by 0 bases and J by 4 bases, 5 bases remained unmatched. CDR3 size: 15 residues. Written as DNA, the CDR3 is TGTGCCAGCAGCTTGGGGGCGGGAGAATCAGATACGCAGTATTTT. Translated: CASSLGAGESDTQYF. Full variable domain (remainder filled in from reference TRBV5-8 and TRBJ2-3): EAGVTQSPTHLIKTRGQQATLRCSPISGHTSVYWYQQALGLGLQFLLWYDEGEERNRGNFPPRFSGRQFPNYSSELNVNALELEDSALYLCASSLGAGESDTQYFGPGTRLTVL.

This chain uses TRBV5-5 with TRBJ1-2, with a possible D match to TRBD1 (5 bases). V was trimmed by 4 bases and J by 4 bases, leaving 17 bases between them. The CDR3 runs 15 residues. Germline V gene lookup returns CDR1 SGHKS and CDR2 YYEKEE (reference sequence). The CDR3 protein is CASSGFGGRGYGYTF. Here the CDR3 DNA reads TGTGCCAGCAGCGGCTTCGGGGGAAGAGGCTATGGCTACACCTTC.

The chain is built from TRBV28 and TRBJ1-4; D call uncertain. V gave up 5 bases and J gave up 7 bases, with 11 bases separating them. Germline V gene data show CDR1 as MDHEN and CDR2 as SYDVKM. This CDR3 has 13 amino acids. The CDR3 DNA sequence: TGTGCCAGCAGTGGACTGCCCAGTGAAAAACTGTTTTTT. This translates into CASSGLPSEKLFF.

DNA of the CDR3: TGTGCCAGCAGCTTACAGGGGGATGGCAATCAGCCCCAGCATTTT. Its protein product is CASSLQGDGNQPQHF. The genes are TRBV11-2 and TRBJ1-5; TRBD1 aligns across 7 bases. Germline V gene sequence: CDR1 SGHAT, CDR2 FQNNGV. V was pared by 2 bases and J by 2 bases, with 3 bases of the junction left unmatched. The CDR3 runs 15 residues.

This rearrangement joins TRBV3-1 (or the pseudogene TRBV3-2) to TRBJ2-7; TRBD2 matches 9 bases. Trimming took 1 base from V and 13 from J; bases not matched to a gene: 8. The CDR3 runs to 13 residues. CDR1 and CDR2 (germline): LGHDT, YNNKEL (reference sequence). CDR3 sequence: CASSQGGIAGAYF. For the CDR3, the DNA is TGTGCCAGCAGCCAAGGAGGTATAGCGGGAGCCTACTTC.

This clone was found once. The chain has TRBV2 and TRBJ1-1; D is unresolved. Germline CDR1 reads SNHLY; CDR2 reads FYNNEI. CDR3 length equals 12 residues. V was pared by 8 bases and J by 0 bases, with 7 bases between. For the CDR3, the DNA is TGTGCCAGCGGCTCAGTGAACACTGAAGCTTTCTTT. Its protein is CASGSVNTEAFF.

The chain has TRBV19 and TRBJ2-5; D is possibly TRBD2 (6 bases). The CDR3 has 15 amino acids. V was clipped by 3 bases and J by 4 bases, with 15 bases between them. CDR1 is LNHDA and CDR2 is SQIVND in the germline V gene (reference sequence). CDR3 residues: CASSILPGDLETQYF. DNA for the CDR3: TGTGCCAGTAGTATCCTTCCGGGGGACTTAGAGACCCAGTACTTC.

This sequence joins TRBV3-1 (or the pseudogene TRBV3-2) and TRBJ2-7; the match to TRBD2 covers 10 bases. This CDR3 contains 13 residues. V gave up 5 bases and J gave up 4 bases; unmatched junction bases: 2. Germline V gives CDR1 LGHDT, CDR2 YNNKEL (reference sequence). CDR3 DNA sequence: TGTGCCAGCAGCTCTAGCGGGGGTTACGAGCAGTACTTC. Residues: CASSSSGGYEQYF.

As DNA, the CDR3 is TGTGCCAGCAGCCTATGGGACAGATCTAGCACAGATACGCAGTATTTT. Residues: CASSLWDRSSTDTQYF. V gene TRBV3-1 (or the pseudogene TRBV3-2) combines with J gene TRBJ2-3; 7 nucleotides agree with TRBD1. The CDR3 length is 16 residues. Per germline, CDR1 LGHDT and CDR2 YNNKEL (reference sequence). The ends lost 4 bases at V and 0 bases at J; junction bases unmatched: 7.

The gene calls are TRBV10-3 and TRBJ2-7; the match to TRBD1 covers 9 bases. V lost 8 bases and J lost 5; bases outside the gene matches: 7. CDR1 is ENHRY, CDR2 SYGVKD, per germline. CDR3 length: 13 residues. The CDR3 bases are TGTGCCATCCGGACAGGGGAGGCCCACGAGCAGTACTTC. Translating it yields CAIRTGEAHEQYF.

A remark on this clone: The junction and the germline gene differ at one end; a read error may be behind it. V usage is TRBV13 and J usage is TRBJ1-4; 9 positions match TRBD1. CDR3 length equals 14 residues. CDR1 and CDR2 (germline): PRHDT, FYEKMQ (reference sequence). CDR3 DNA: TGTGCCAGCAGCCTAGGACAGGGGTATGAAAAACTGTTTTTT. This encodes CASSLGQGYEKLFF.

This clone has just one count. V usage is TRBV30 and J usage is TRBJ2-4, with TRBD2 matching over 15 bases. Germline values: CDR1 GTSNPN, CDR2 SVGIG (reference sequence). V was clipped by 5 bases and J by 8 bases; unmatched bases: 10. This CDR3 region has 16 residues. The CDR3 DNA sequence: TGTGCCTGGGACCCGGGACTAGCGGGAGGCAGCTACATTCAGTACTTC. Translated, it gives CAWDPGLAGGSYIQYF.

The chain combines TRBV4-3 with TRBJ1-1; a possible D gene is TRBD1 (6 bases). The V gene's germline CDR1 is LGHNA and CDR2 YSLEER. The V and J ends lost 0 bases and 3 bases respectively, with 17 bases between them. The CDR3 contains 17 residues. CDR3 coding DNA: TGCGCCAGCAGCCAAGAATCGGGGGGGCTGGGGTACACTGAAGCTTTCTTT. Its protein is CASSQESGGLGYTEAFF.

The chain employs TRBV6-5 and TRBJ1-4, with 10 bases identical to TRBD1. The CDR3 extends over 15 amino acids. The V gene end was trimmed by 7 bases and the J gene end by 5 bases; junction bases not matched to a gene: 7. The germline V gene encodes CDR1 MNHEY and CDR2 SVGAGI. This CDR3 is CASITPGQGNEKLFF. CDR3 DNA sequence: TGTGCCAGCATTACTCCGGGACAGGGGAATGAAAAACTGTTTTTT.

The chain couples TRBV3-1 (or the pseudogene TRBV3-2) to TRBJ2-6; tentative D call: TRBD2 (6 bases). V gave up 4 bases and J gave up 0 bases, with 16 bases separating them. The CDR3 contains 18 residues. Germline CDR1 reads LGHDT; CDR2 reads YNNKEL (reference sequence). CDR3 DNA sequence: TGTGCCAGCAGCCTGGCCGGGACTCCTTCCTCTGGGGCCAACGTCCTGACTTTC. Amino acids: CASSLAGTPSSGANVLTF.

The J gene is TRBJ2-7, the V gene TRBV18; 7 nucleotides agree with TRBD1. J was trimmed by 6 bases and V by 0 bases; bases with no gene match: 8. CDR1 KGHSH and CDR2 LQKENI come from the germline V gene. The CDR3 runs 15 residues. The CDR3 nucleotides are TGTGCCAGCTCACCACCGAACAGGGGAATGGCCGAGCAGTACTTC. It encodes CASSPPNRGMAEQYF. Complete variable domain (other parts from reference TRBV18 and TRBJ2-7): NAGVMQNPRHLVRRRGQEARLRCSPMKGHSHVYWYRQLPEEGLKFMVYLQKENIIDESGMPKERFSAEFPKEGPSILRIQQVVRGDSAAYFCASSPPNRGMAEQYFGPGTRLTVT.

Details on this clone: Other DNA sequences in the same sample also yield this CDR3. The V gene is TRBV28, the J gene TRBJ2-2; D not certain. Germline V gene lookup returns CDR1 MDHEN and CDR2 SYDVKM. The CDR3 length is 12 residues. Trimming took 6 bases from V and 3 from J, leaving 5 bases between them. CDR3 protein: CASSSYTGELFF. DNA of the CDR3: TGTGCCAGCAGCTCTTACACCGGGGAGCTGTTTTTT.

This clone was counted once. The chain combines TRBV6-5 with TRBJ2-7; perhaps TRBD1 as D (6 bases). The V end was cut by 10 bases, the J end by 2 bases, with 18 bases between. This CDR3 is 14 amino acids long. Germline V gives CDR1 MNHEY, CDR2 SVGAGI. CDR3 DNA: TGTGCCATCGCCATGGGGGCCATGCCCTACGAGCAGTACTTC. It specifies CAIAMGAMPYEQYF.

The chain is built from TRBV29-1 and TRBJ2-7; a weak D match, TRBD1 (5 bases). CDR3 length: 12 residues. The V end lost 4 bases, the J end lost 3 bases, and 10 bases lay between the germline ends. The germline V gene has CDR1 SQVTM and CDR2 ANQGSEA. This CDR3 reads CSVGGAGYEQYF. CDR3 nucleotides: TGCAGCGTTGGTGGGGCAGGCTACGAGCAGTACTTC.

This chain links TRBV28 with TRBJ2-5, with D tentatively TRBD1 (6 bases). Trimming shortened V by 6 bases and J by 5 bases, and 16 bases separated the two germline ends. CDR1 is MDHEN and CDR2 is SYDVKM in the germline V gene. The CDR3 has 14 amino acids. The CDR3 sequence is CASSLQGAPETQYF. The CDR3 nucleotides read TGTGCCAGCAGCCTACAGGGCGCCCCGGAGACCCAGTACTTC.

The chain combines TRBV6-6 with TRBJ1-5, with TRBD1 matching 7 bases. V was pared by 6 bases and J by 11 bases, with 10 bases of the junction left unmatched. This CDR3 is built from 13 residues. The V gene's germline CDR1 is MNHNY and CDR2 SVGAGI (reference sequence). The CDR3 region is CASRLQGPEAQHF. CDR3 nucleotide sequence: TGTGCCAGCAGATTACAGGGGCCAGAGGCCCAGCATTTT.

J is TRBJ1-6 and V is TRBV28; 10 bases match TRBD1. Germline CDR1 is MDHEN and CDR2 is SYDVKM. J gave up 10 bases and V 5 bases, and 11 bases lay outside the gene matches. This CDR3 has 16 amino acids. CDR3 amino acids: CASSMTGGTLGSPLHF. As DNA, the CDR3 is TGTGCCAGCAGTATGACAGGGGGCACTTTAGGATCACCCCTCCACTTT.

This clone was recorded a few times. This rearrangement joins TRBV28 to TRBJ1-4; 8 bases align to TRBD1. This CDR3 has 14 residues. The V and J ends lost 6 bases and 8 bases, in that order; junction bases with no gene match: 8. Germline CDR1 and CDR2: MDHEN and SYDVKM. The CDR3 is CASSLARGLEKLFF. The CDR3 DNA is TGTGCCAGCAGCCTCGCCAGGGGGCTGGAAAAACTGTTTTTT.

The J gene is TRBJ2-7, the V gene TRBV5-8; no firm D call. Germline CDR1 reads SGHTS; CDR2 reads YDEGEE. With 5 bases removed from V and 6 bases from J, the gap between germline ends came to 15 bases. This CDR3 has 13 amino acids. The DNA for the CDR3 is TGTGCCAGCAGTCGTATAGCCGGGTTCGAGCAGTACTTC. It is translated as CASSRIAGFEQYF.

The V call is TRBV3-1 (or the pseudogene TRBV3-2), the J call TRBJ2-5; unclear D gene. The germline V and J ends were trimmed by 2 bases and 0 bases, with 10 bases remaining between them. This CDR3 spans 15 amino acids. CDR1 and CDR2 from the germline V gene are LGHDT and YNNKEL (reference sequence). CDR3 protein: CASSQMSLDQETQYF. DNA for the CDR3: TGTGCCAGCAGCCAAATGAGTCTAGACCAAGAGACCCAGTACTTC.